This T cell receptor beta chain derives from a study of T-cell reconstitution after alpha-beta-depleted transplantation in children. J gave up 3 bases and V 2 bases, and 4 bases lay outside the gene matches. Germline CDR1 and CDR2: LNHNV and YYDKDF (reference sequence). The CDR3 has 15 residues. This clonotype is judged medium-sized. The TCRbeta library was prepared with unique molecular identifiers. One entry per CDR3 protein results from TCRdb running MiXCR on the PCR reads. In the table there are 25,000 or so distinct CDR3 sequences, about a sixth of which are singletons. This TCR derives from a male patient between 2 and 9 years old who had a stem cell transplant for acute lymphoblastic leukemia, so the T cells may come from the graft donor. Here the sequenced sample was PBMCs, mostly from graft donor cells, taken 60 days after TCRalphabeta/CD19-depleted stem cell transplant. The chain uses TRBV15 and TRBJ2-3, with TRBD1 matching 8 bases. The CDR3 here is CATSRKQGVTDTQYF. The CDR3 DNA follows: TGTGCCACCAGCAGAAAACAGGGGGTTACAGATACGCAGTATTTT.